A selection of T cell receptor beta chains follows, all from one sample in a study of control samples from healthy donors and cancer patients. Measured with immunoSEQ multiplex PCR; TCRdb has only the in-frame clones, and not every one. There are about 130,000 clones in the sample; around nine tenths occur only once, and around 7.6% lies in the top ten. The material sequenced was PBMCs. The receptors stem from a man in his fifties or sixties with head and neck cancer. Each CDR3 is given with its conserved first and last residue. A D gene is named only where the DNA matches it firmly. Only part of the rows carry a size: once, few, many, or a class if the clone is expanded.

cdr3_nt: TGTGCCAGCAGCTCGACTACAGGGGTCTCTGGAAACACCATATATTTT; cdr3_aa: CASSSTTGVSGNTIYF; v_call: TRBV9; j_call: TRBJ1-3; clone_size: -; d_call: TRBD1
cdr3_nt: TGTGCCAGCAGTTTCGAGATCGGTTATTCACCCCTCCACTTT; cdr3_aa: CASSFEIGYSPLHF; v_call: TRBV6-5; j_call: TRBJ1-6; clone_size: -; d_call: -
cdr3_nt: TGTGCCAGCAGTGAAGAACGGAGCGACTATGGCTACACCTTC; cdr3_aa: CASSEERSDYGYTF; v_call: TRBV6-1; j_call: TRBJ1-2; clone_size: few; d_call: -
cdr3_nt: TGTGCCAGCAGCTTGGGACTAGCGAGGGGGAATGAGCAGTTCTTC; cdr3_aa: CASSLGLARGNEQFF; v_call: TRBV5-4; j_call: TRBJ2-1; clone_size: -; d_call: TRBD2
cdr3_nt: TGTGCCAGCAGCGATGGGGGGACAGACTTCTACGAGCAGTACTTC; cdr3_aa: CASSDGGTDFYEQYF; v_call: TRBV6-5; j_call: TRBJ2-7; clone_size: -; d_call: -
cdr3_nt: TGTGCCAGCAGCTGGGACAGGTCCGAGCAGTTCTTC; cdr3_aa: CASSWDRSEQFF; v_call: TRBV7-2; j_call: TRBJ2-1; clone_size: -; d_call: TRBD1
cdr3_nt: TGTGCCAGCAGCTTAGGGGGGGCCGGGAGCACAGATACGCAGTATTTT; cdr3_aa: CASSLGGAGSTDTQYF; v_call: TRBV11-3; j_call: TRBJ2-3; clone_size: -; d_call: -
cdr3_nt: TGTGCCAGTAGTATTGGGGCAACGGCCTACGAGCAGTACTTC; cdr3_aa: CASSIGATAYEQYF; v_call: TRBV19; j_call: TRBJ2-7; clone_size: -; d_call: -
cdr3_nt: TGTGCCAGCAGTAGGTGGGGGGGGGAGACCCAGTACTTC; cdr3_aa: CASSRWGGETQYF; v_call: TRBV6-5; j_call: TRBJ2-5; clone_size: -; d_call: TRBD2
cdr3_nt: TGTGCCAGTACCCCGGGCGTGTCTGGGGCCAACGTCCTGACTTTC; cdr3_aa: CASTPGVSGANVLTF; v_call: TRBV19; j_call: TRBJ2-6; clone_size: medium-sized; d_call: -
cdr3_nt: TGTGCCAGCTCCGATAGCGGGACCCTCTCCTACGAGCAGTACTTC; cdr3_aa: CASSDSGTLSYEQYF; v_call: TRBV11-1; j_call: TRBJ2-7; clone_size: -; d_call: TRBD2
cdr3_nt: TGTGCCAGCAGCTTTACAGCCTACAATGAGCAGTTCTTC; cdr3_aa: CASSFTAYNEQFF; v_call: TRBV5-4; j_call: TRBJ2-1; clone_size: -; d_call: -
cdr3_nt: TGTGCCAGCAGTTTAGCGCCAGATACGCAGTATTTT; cdr3_aa: CASSLAPDTQYF; v_call: TRBV12-3/TRBV12-4; j_call: TRBJ2-3; clone_size: -; d_call: -
cdr3_nt: TGTGCCACCACACAGGGGATGAACACTGAAGCTTTCTTT; cdr3_aa: CATTQGMNTEAFF; v_call: TRBV6-5; j_call: TRBJ1-1; clone_size: -; d_call: TRBD1
cdr3_nt: TGTGCCATCAGCCCGGGGCCGAACTCCTACAATGAGCAGTTCTTC; cdr3_aa: CAISPGPNSYNEQFF; v_call: TRBV10-3; j_call: TRBJ2-1; clone_size: -; d_call: -
cdr3_nt: TGTGCCAGCTCGAGGCGCCAGTCCTCTGGGGCCAACGTCCTGACTTTC; cdr3_aa: CASSRRQSSGANVLTF; v_call: TRBV18; j_call: TRBJ2-6; clone_size: -; d_call: -
cdr3_nt: TGTGCCAGCAGTGAGGGCGGGGCCGCAGATACGCAGTATTTT; cdr3_aa: CASSEGGAADTQYF; v_call: TRBV6-1; j_call: TRBJ2-3; clone_size: -; d_call: -
cdr3_nt: TGCGCCAGCAGTGAGAGTTTAGCCCGAGAGACCCAGTACTTC; cdr3_aa: CASSESLARETQYF; v_call: TRBV10-1; j_call: TRBJ2-5; clone_size: -; d_call: -
cdr3_nt: TGTGCCAGCAGCCCCACAGGGAACACCGGGGAGCTGTTTTTT; cdr3_aa: CASSPTGNTGELFF; v_call: TRBV7-3; j_call: TRBJ2-2; clone_size: -; d_call: -
cdr3_nt: TGTGCCAGCAGCTTAAAAGCGGGAGAGTCCTACGAGCAGTACTTC; cdr3_aa: CASSLKAGESYEQYF; v_call: TRBV5-4; j_call: TRBJ2-7; clone_size: -; d_call: TRBD2
cdr3_nt: TGTGCCAGCAGTGGGGGACAGGGGGATTATAGTCAGCCCCAGCATTTT; cdr3_aa: CASSGGQGDYSQPQHF; v_call: TRBV2; j_call: TRBJ1-5; clone_size: -; d_call: TRBD1
cdr3_nt: TGTGCCAGCTCACCACAACCGAACACCGGGGAGCTGTTTTTT; cdr3_aa: CASSPQPNTGELFF; v_call: TRBV18; j_call: TRBJ2-2; clone_size: -; d_call: -
cdr3_nt: TGTGCCAGCAGCTTGGTGGCGGGGGGGTTCTACAATGAGCAGTTCTTC; cdr3_aa: CASSLVAGGFYNEQFF; v_call: TRBV5-4; j_call: TRBJ2-1; clone_size: -; d_call: TRBD2
cdr3_nt: TGCGCCAGCGGGGGAGGTAGCGGGATCACCGGGGAGCTGTTTTTT; cdr3_aa: CASGGGSGITGELFF; v_call: TRBV10-2; j_call: TRBJ2-2; clone_size: -; d_call: TRBD2
cdr3_nt: TGTGCCAGCTCCACTCCAAGGAGCCAGCATTTT; cdr3_aa: CASSTPRSQHF; v_call: TRBV28; j_call: TRBJ1-5; clone_size: -; d_call: -
cdr3_nt: TGCGCCAGCAGCTTGGCAGGGGGTCCTGGGGCCAACGTCCTGACTTTC; cdr3_aa: CASSLAGGPGANVLTF; v_call: TRBV5-1; j_call: TRBJ2-6; clone_size: once; d_call: TRBD1
cdr3_nt: TGTGCCAGCAGCTTAGGTGGCGGTAATCAGCCCCAGCATTTT; cdr3_aa: CASSLGGGNQPQHF; v_call: TRBV7-8; j_call: TRBJ1-5; clone_size: -; d_call: -
cdr3_nt: TGCGCCAGCAGTTCAAGCGGGGGCAGAGGGGAGACCCAGTACTTC; cdr3_aa: CASSSSGGRGETQYF; v_call: TRBV5-1; j_call: TRBJ2-5; clone_size: -; d_call: TRBD2
cdr3_nt: TGTGCCAGCAGCCCCAACAGGGTTGATGAGCAGTACTTC; cdr3_aa: CASSPNRVDEQYF; v_call: TRBV2; j_call: TRBJ2-7; clone_size: -; d_call: -